The clone carrying this T cell receptor (beta chain) was seen once. Per germline, CDR1 SGHVS and CDR2 FNYEAQ. Trimming removed 1 base at V and 1 base at J, with 4 bases between. CDR3 length: 13 residues. Samples were assayed with immunoSEQ v3.0 at survey level. Assay: immunoSEQ multiplex PCR; the TCRdb copy retains only in-frame clones and omits some. The table lists around 27,000 clones, about four fifths of them singletons, with 4.5% to 6% in the top ten. The entry originates in a study of long-term antiretroviral therapy in people with HIV. This sample comprised unsorted PBMCs, obtained 1.1 years before starting antiretroviral therapy. The rearrangement uses TRBV7-6 and TRBJ1-1; D uncertain. The source is a woman aged 30 to 39 with HIV. CDR3 sequence (DNA): TGTGCCAGCAGCTTAGAAGAGAACACTGAAGCTTTCTTT. This codes for CASSLEENTEAFF.